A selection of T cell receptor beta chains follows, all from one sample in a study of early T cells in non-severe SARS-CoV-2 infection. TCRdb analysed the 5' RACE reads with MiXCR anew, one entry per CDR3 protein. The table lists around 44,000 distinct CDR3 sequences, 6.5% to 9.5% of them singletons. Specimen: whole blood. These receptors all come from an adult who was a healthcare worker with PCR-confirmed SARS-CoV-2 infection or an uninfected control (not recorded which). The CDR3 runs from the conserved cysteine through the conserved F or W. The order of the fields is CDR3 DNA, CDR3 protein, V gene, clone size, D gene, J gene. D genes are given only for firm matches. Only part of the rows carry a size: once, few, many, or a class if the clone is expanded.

CDR3nt: TGTGCCAGCAGTGAAAAGGGGGGCCAGCCCCAGCATTTT
CDR3aa: CASSEKGGQPQHF
v_gene: TRBV6-1
abundance: many
d_gene: NA
j_gene: TRBJ1-5

CDR3nt: TGTGCCAGCAGCCAGACACACACAGATACGCAGTATTTT
CDR3aa: CASSQTHTDTQYF
v_gene: TRBV7-7
abundance: NA
d_gene: NA
j_gene: TRBJ2-3

CDR3nt: TGTGCCAGCAGTTTAGCAGGGGCCTTCAATCAGCCCCAGCATTTT
CDR3aa: CASSLAGAFNQPQHF
v_gene: TRBV28
abundance: many
d_gene: NA
j_gene: TRBJ1-5

CDR3nt: TGTGCCAGCAGCTTACGACACGGGGGTGGTACTGAAGCTTTCTTT
CDR3aa: CASSLRHGGGTEAFF
v_gene: TRBV7-2
abundance: NA
d_gene: NA
j_gene: TRBJ1-1

CDR3nt: TGTGCCATCAGTGAAGGGACCGACTATGGCTACACCTTC
CDR3aa: CAISEGTDYGYTF
v_gene: TRBV10-3
abundance: NA
d_gene: NA
j_gene: TRBJ1-2

CDR3nt: TGTGCCAGCAGTTACTCACCGGGACGGATGAACACTGAAGCTTTCTTT
CDR3aa: CASSYSPGRMNTEAFF
v_gene: TRBV6-6
abundance: few
d_gene: NA
j_gene: TRBJ1-1

CDR3nt: TGTGCCAGCAGCCCTGGAGGGGACAGGTATAATTCACCCCTCCACTTT
CDR3aa: CASSPGGDRYNSPLHF
v_gene: TRBV5-6
abundance: many
d_gene: TRBD1
j_gene: TRBJ1-6

CDR3nt: TGTGCCAGCAGTTCAAAACCGGGACAGGGGGTTTTCGACTACGAGCAGTACTTC
CDR3aa: CASSSKPGQGVFDYEQYF
v_gene: TRBV28
abundance: few
d_gene: TRBD1
j_gene: TRBJ2-7

CDR3nt: TGCGCCAGCAGCTTGAGCAGGGCGGCTGAAAAACTGTTTTTT
CDR3aa: CASSLSRAAEKLFF
v_gene: TRBV5-1
abundance: few
d_gene: NA
j_gene: TRBJ1-4

CDR3nt: TGCGCCAGCAGCTCTGCTACGTTTAGCACAGATACGCAGTATTTT
CDR3aa: CASSSATFSTDTQYF
v_gene: TRBV5-1
abundance: many
d_gene: NA
j_gene: TRBJ2-3

CDR3nt: TGCAGTGCCGCACCCATGCAGCGGGGGTTACCCTACGAGCAGTACTTC
CDR3aa: CSAAPMQRGLPYEQYF
v_gene: TRBV20-1
abundance: few
d_gene: TRBD2
j_gene: TRBJ2-7

CDR3nt: TGTGCCACTCATGGTTCACCCCTCCACTTT
CDR3aa: CATHGSPLHF
v_gene: TRBV6-1
abundance: few
d_gene: NA
j_gene: TRBJ1-6

CDR3nt: TGTGCTAGTGGCCTGGACGGTGTGGTCACTGAAGCTTTCTTT
CDR3aa: CASGLDGVVTEAFF
v_gene: TRBV12-5
abundance: many
d_gene: NA
j_gene: TRBJ1-1

CDR3nt: TGCGCCAGCAGCTTGGAGCAAGAGACCCAGTACTTC
CDR3aa: CASSLEQETQYF
v_gene: TRBV5-1
abundance: few
d_gene: NA
j_gene: TRBJ2-5

CDR3nt: TGTGCCACCAGCAGAGATAGGAGGGGGGAGACCCAGTACTTC
CDR3aa: CATSRDRRGETQYF
v_gene: TRBV15
abundance: NA
d_gene: NA
j_gene: TRBJ2-5

CDR3nt: TGTGCCAGCAGGCCCGGGACAGGCAATAATCAGCCCCAGCATTTT
CDR3aa: CASRPGTGNNQPQHF
v_gene: TRBV5-5
abundance: many
d_gene: TRBD1
j_gene: TRBJ1-5

CDR3nt: TGTGCCAGCAGCCCCCCGGGGTATCAGCCCCAGCATTTT
CDR3aa: CASSPPGYQPQHF
v_gene: TRBV3-1
abundance: many
d_gene: NA
j_gene: TRBJ1-5

CDR3nt: TGCAGTGCTAGTACGGGACAGAAGAATTCACCCCTCCACTTT
CDR3aa: CSASTGQKNSPLHF
v_gene: TRBV20-1
abundance: many
d_gene: TRBD1
j_gene: TRBJ1-6

CDR3nt: TGTGCAAGTCGCTTAGAGGGACTAGCGGGGACCTACGAGCAGTACTTC
CDR3aa: CASRLEGLAGTYEQYF
v_gene: TRBV12-2
abundance: few
d_gene: NA
j_gene: TRBJ2-7

CDR3nt: TGCAGTGCTAGAGGCAACAGGTTTATTAACACTGAAGCTTTCTTT
CDR3aa: CSARGNRFINTEAFF
v_gene: TRBV20-1
abundance: many
d_gene: NA
j_gene: TRBJ1-1

CDR3nt: TGTGCCAGCAGGCCTGCCCGGGGACTGTCGAACACTGAAGCTTTCTTT
CDR3aa: CASRPARGLSNTEAFF
v_gene: TRBV28
abundance: NA
d_gene: NA
j_gene: TRBJ1-1

CDR3nt: TGTGCCAGCAGCTACGGGACAGGGGACTCCTACGAGCAGTACTTC
CDR3aa: CASSYGTGDSYEQYF
v_gene: TRBV12-3/TRBV12-4
abundance: many
d_gene: TRBD1
j_gene: TRBJ2-7

CDR3nt: TGTGCCATCAGTACAGGGGGGAACACTGAAGCTTTCTTT
CDR3aa: CAISTGGNTEAFF
v_gene: TRBV10-3
abundance: many
d_gene: TRBD1
j_gene: TRBJ1-1

CDR3nt: TGTGCCAGCAGTGAACTAGGACAGGGGGCAGGAGAGCAGTACTTC
CDR3aa: CASSELGQGAGEQYF
v_gene: TRBV25-1
abundance: few
d_gene: TRBD1
j_gene: TRBJ2-7

CDR3nt: TGCGCCAGCAGCAAAGGACAGGGAGACGGGAACACAGATACGCAGTATTTT
CDR3aa: CASSKGQGDGNTDTQYF
v_gene: TRBV4-1
abundance: many
d_gene: TRBD1
j_gene: TRBJ2-3

CDR3nt: TGTGCCAGCAGCTTAGTGGTCTACAATGAGCAGTTCTTC
CDR3aa: CASSLVVYNEQFF
v_gene: TRBV7-2
abundance: NA
d_gene: NA
j_gene: TRBJ2-1

CDR3nt: TGCAGTGCTAGCGACAGGTTCGGGGCTTTCTTT
CDR3aa: CSASDRFGAFF
v_gene: TRBV20-1
abundance: many
d_gene: NA
j_gene: TRBJ1-1

CDR3nt: TGTGCCAGCAGCCAAGACAGGGGGCTTAATTCACCCCTCCACTTT
CDR3aa: CASSQDRGLNSPLHF
v_gene: TRBV14
abundance: NA
d_gene: TRBD1
j_gene: TRBJ1-6

CDR3nt: TGTGCCAGTCTCCGGGACAGGGGTAACAATGAGCAGTTCTTC
CDR3aa: CASLRDRGNNEQFF
v_gene: TRBV6-1
abundance: many
d_gene: TRBD1
j_gene: TRBJ2-1

CDR3nt: TGTGCCAGCACTAGCGGGGGATACAATGAGCAGTTCTTC
CDR3aa: CASTSGGYNEQFF
v_gene: TRBV9
abundance: many
d_gene: TRBD2
j_gene: TRBJ2-1

CDR3nt: TGTGCCACGGAAGGTTTGTTTGGGGCGAGCTCCTACAATGAGCAGTTCTTC
CDR3aa: CATEGLFGASSYNEQFF
v_gene: TRBV27
abundance: few
d_gene: NA
j_gene: TRBJ2-1

CDR3nt: TGTGCCAGCAGCTTACAGGCCCTCTCTGGAAACACCATATATTTT
CDR3aa: CASSLQALSGNTIYF
v_gene: TRBV7-2
abundance: NA
d_gene: NA
j_gene: TRBJ1-3

CDR3nt: TGTGCCAGCAGTTTACCGGGACAGGGGATTACCGAGCAGTACTTC
CDR3aa: CASSLPGQGITEQYF
v_gene: TRBV6-5
abundance: many
d_gene: TRBD1
j_gene: TRBJ2-7

CDR3nt: TGTGCCAGCAGTTTACCCTCGACAGAGAATTTAGAGACCCAGTACTTC
CDR3aa: CASSLPSTENLETQYF
v_gene: TRBV28
abundance: many
d_gene: NA
j_gene: TRBJ2-5

CDR3nt: TGTGCCAGCAGTGAAGAGGCAGGGAGCACAGATACGCAGTATTTT
CDR3aa: CASSEEAGSTDTQYF
v_gene: TRBV6-1
abundance: many
d_gene: NA
j_gene: TRBJ2-3

CDR3nt: TGCAGTGCTAGAGTCCCTAAGGGGATGAACACTGAAGCTTTCTTT
CDR3aa: CSARVPKGMNTEAFF
v_gene: TRBV20-1
abundance: few
d_gene: NA
j_gene: TRBJ1-1

CDR3nt: TGTGCCAGCTGGCACAGCATGAACACTGAAGCTTTCTTT
CDR3aa: CASWHSMNTEAFF
v_gene: TRBV6-1
abundance: NA
d_gene: NA
j_gene: TRBJ1-1

CDR3nt: TGCGCCAGCAGACGGACAGTGAACACTGAAGCTTTCTTT
CDR3aa: CASRRTVNTEAFF
v_gene: TRBV10-1
abundance: NA
d_gene: NA
j_gene: TRBJ1-1

CDR3nt: TGCAGTGCTAGAAGCGGGGGGCTATACAATGAGCAGTTCTTC
CDR3aa: CSARSGGLYNEQFF
v_gene: TRBV20-1
abundance: many
d_gene: TRBD2
j_gene: TRBJ2-1

CDR3nt: TGTGCCAGCAGTTTCGTGACAGGGTGGAATGAGCAGTTCTTC
CDR3aa: CASSFVTGWNEQFF
v_gene: TRBV6-2/TRBV6-3
abundance: many
d_gene: TRBD1
j_gene: TRBJ2-1

CDR3nt: TGTGCCAGTAGAGACAGGGTGGCTTATCAGCCCCAGCATTTT
CDR3aa: CASRDRVAYQPQHF
v_gene: TRBV28
abundance: many
d_gene: TRBD1
j_gene: TRBJ1-5

CDR3nt: TGTGCCAGCAGCATGGGGACGCTGGGGGAGAATTCACCCCTCCACTTT
CDR3aa: CASSMGTLGENSPLHF
v_gene: TRBV7-8
abundance: few
d_gene: NA
j_gene: TRBJ1-6

CDR3nt: TGTGCCAGCAGCGACAGGGTAGGATCCTATAATTCACCCCTCCACTTT
CDR3aa: CASSDRVGSYNSPLHF
v_gene: TRBV5-4
abundance: many
d_gene: TRBD1
j_gene: TRBJ1-6

CDR3nt: TGTGCCAGCCAAGGGGATGGACGCTACAATGAGCAGTTCTTC
CDR3aa: CASQGDGRYNEQFF
v_gene: TRBV2
abundance: NA
d_gene: NA
j_gene: TRBJ2-1

CDR3nt: TGTGCCAGCAGCTTAGTGGGACAGCCAAACTATGGCTACACCTTC
CDR3aa: CASSLVGQPNYGYTF
v_gene: TRBV7-2
abundance: many
d_gene: TRBD1
j_gene: TRBJ1-2

CDR3nt: TGTGCCAGCAGTTTCAGGAGGGGTGGCAATCAGCCCCAGCATTTT
CDR3aa: CASSFRRGGNQPQHF
v_gene: TRBV27
abundance: many
d_gene: NA
j_gene: TRBJ1-5

CDR3nt: TGTGCCTGGAGTCTAGACATCTTCTATGGCTACACCTTC
CDR3aa: CAWSLDIFYGYTF
v_gene: TRBV30
abundance: few
d_gene: NA
j_gene: TRBJ1-2